This T cell receptor beta chain is drawn from a study of T cell responses to AZD1222 COVID-19 vaccine. In its sample, this clone was seen once. Its target is unknown. Study-wide results and limits: The breadth and depth of Spike-specific TCRs increased once two AZD1222 doses had been given. Nearly half of unique spike-specific TCRs reportedly avoided B.1.351 and B.1.1.7 mutated regions. The study identified only six AZD1222 recipients as seropositive at baseline.

Germline V lookup: CDR1 MNHEY, CDR2 SMNVEV (reference sequence). J lost 7 bases, V lost 4 bases, and 6 bases had no gene match. The length of the CDR3 is 15 residues. Sequenced by immunoSEQ multiplex PCR; TCRdb stores in-frame clones only, minus some. The sample carries roughly 140,000 clones, 70% to 90% recorded once. The V gene is TRBV27, the J gene TRBJ1-5, with 11 bases identical to TRBD1. This clonotype was obtained from an adult in good health. This material consisted of peripheral blood, taken on day 0 of AZD1222 vaccination. CDR3 residues: CASSSGQGAAQPQHF. DNA of the CDR3: TGTGCCAGCAGTTCTGGACAGGGGGCTGCGCAGCCCCAGCATTTT.